This T cell receptor beta chain was profiled in a study of T cell repertoires in cytomegalovirus infection. As for the study in general: Carrying CMV and the relevant HLA type showed in public TCR beta signatures.

TCRdb reanalysed the reads using MiXCR and keeps one entry per CDR3 protein. The sample contains approximately 97,000 distinct CDR3 sequences, about 15% of which appear only once. This clonotype has at least ten counts. Its antigen is undetermined. The CDR3 consists of 15 residues. Trimming took 3 bases from V and 1 from J; bases not matched to a gene: 5. Germline CDR1 SGHTA, CDR2 FQGNSA. The study, taken as a whole, reports: Using cumulative public TCR beta family frequency, the authors identified those who carried CMV together with the relevant HLA. In two of eight donors, the top clonotype was HLA-C-restricted CMV-specific.

Sequencing was performed on PBMCs. This TCR derives from a human donor in good health (CMV status not recorded). Some clones in this sample may be carry-over from other donors' samples. The chain uses TRBV7-2 and TRBJ2-5; the match to TRBD2 covers 7 bases. CDR3 bases: TGTGCCAGCAGCTTTGGCGGGACTACCCAAGAGACCCAGTACTTC. It is translated as CASSFGGTTQETQYF.